The 12 T cell receptor beta chains presented below share a single source sample, sequenced in a study of blood T cell repertoires in COVID-19. Profiled with immunoSEQ multiplex PCR; TCRdb holds only in-frame clones, not every one. The table lists over 200,000 clones, roughly nine tenths of them singletons. The sequenced sample was peripheral blood. The receptors stem from a man in his 60s with COVID-19, enrolled during active disease.

The chain employs TRBV5-1 and TRBJ2-3; 8 nucleotides match TRBD1. The CDR3 contains 14 residues. Germline CDR1 and CDR2: SGHRS and YFSETQ. V lost 4 bases and J lost 6; bases outside the gene matches: 7. In nucleotides, the CDR3 is TGCGCCAGCAGCATCTCCCGGACAGGGGATACGCAGTATTTT. It encodes CASSISRTGDTQYF.

The chain has TRBV19 and TRBJ2-1; TRBD1 matches 8 bases. Germline V gene data show CDR1 as LNHDA and CDR2 as SQIVND (reference sequence). The ends lost 4 bases at V and 5 bases at J; junction bases unmatched: 7. The length of the CDR3 is 15 residues. CDR3 sequence (DNA): TGTGCCAGTAGTAAAGGACAGGGTACTAACAATGAGCAGTTCTTC. Its translation is CASSKGQGTNNEQFF.

The chain uses TRBV5-1 and TRBJ1-3; 8 bases are a match to TRBD1. J lost 4 bases, V lost 6 bases, and 6 bases had no gene match. The CDR3 is made up of 14 amino acids. Germline CDR1 and CDR2: SGHRS and YFSETQ. This CDR3 is CASTSGTGGNTIYF. CDR3 nucleotides: TGCGCCAGCACCTCAGGGACAGGAGGAAACACCATATATTTT.

The rearrangement uses TRBV5-6 and TRBJ2-1; 8 nucleotides line up with TRBD1. CDR1 and CDR2 (germline): SGHDT, YYEEEE. This CDR3 is built from 14 residues. J gave up 5 bases and V 4 bases, and 5 bases lay outside the gene matches. The CDR3 coding sequence is TGTGCCAGCAGCAGATGGACAGGGAACAATGAGCAGTTCTTC. This gives the protein CASSRWTGNNEQFF.

The V and J genes are TRBV4-1 and TRBJ2-2, with 11 positions matching TRBD2. The CDR3 has 15 residues. CDR1 and CDR2 (germline): MGHRA, YSYEKL. With V trimmed by 3 bases and J by 6 bases, 3 bases remained unmatched. The CDR3 sequence: CASSQGLAASGELFF. As DNA, the CDR3 is TGCGCCAGCAGCCAGGGACTAGCGGCATCCGGGGAGCTGTTTTTT.

The V gene is TRBV2, the J gene TRBJ1-5; 9 nucleotides match TRBD1. Unmatched junction bases numbered 6, after V lost 6 bases and J lost 3 bases. The CDR3 length is 15 residues. Germline V lookup: CDR1 SNHLY, CDR2 FYNNEI. The CDR3: CASRPRQGDNQPQHF. As DNA, the CDR3 is TGTGCCAGCAGACCTCGACAGGGGGACAATCAGCCCCAGCATTTT.

This clone was counted a few times. The V and J genes are TRBV6-1 and TRBJ1-2, with 11 nucleotides matching TRBD1. J lost 8 bases, V lost 4 bases, and 18 bases had no gene match. CDR1 MNHNS and CDR2 SASEGT come from the germline V gene. This CDR3 region has 18 residues. In nucleotides, the CDR3 is TGTGCCAGCAGTGCTGACAGTGGACAGGGGGCGCGGTCCTTAGGCTACACCTTC. Its protein is CASSADSGQGARSLGYTF.

This clone has just one count. The V gene is TRBV13, the J gene TRBJ2-7; D might be TRBD1 (5 bases). This CDR3 is built from 15 residues. V was clipped by 3 bases and J by 0 bases, with 12 bases between them. Germline lookup yields CDR1 PRHDT and CDR2 FYEKMQ (reference sequence). This CDR3 reads CASSLSGPNSYEQYF. The CDR3 DNA follows: TGTGCCAGCAGCTTGTCAGGGCCCAACTCCTACGAGCAGTACTTC.

This clone appeared a single time. CDR3 DNA sequence: TGTGCCAGCAGCCTAAGACAGGGTAAGATAGAGAGATACAATGAGCAGTTCTTC. Its translation is CASSLRQGKIERYNEQFF. The rearrangement links TRBV3-1 (or the pseudogene TRBV3-2) to TRBJ2-1; TRBD1 matches 7 bases. The germline gives CDR1 LGHDT, CDR2 YNNKEL (reference sequence). V dropped 4 bases and J dropped 4; count of bases not matched to a gene: 16. The CDR3 runs 18 residues.

The chain employs TRBV5-1 and TRBJ1-1, with 8 nucleotides matching TRBD1. CDR3 size: 15 residues. The trim removed 3 bases at V and 0 bases at J, leaving 4 bases unmatched. CDR1 SGHRS and CDR2 YFSETQ come from the germline V gene. The CDR3 sequence is CASSSGTGVNTEAFF. The CDR3 DNA is TGCGCCAGCAGCTCCGGGACAGGCGTGAACACTGAAGCTTTCTTT.

The chain combines TRBV4-2 with TRBJ1-2, with D unclear. With 1 base removed from V and 5 bases from J, the gap between germline ends came to 8 bases. Germline assignment: CDR1 LGHNA and CDR2 YNFKEQ. The CDR3 has 13 amino acids. CDR3: CASSQAPEYGYTF. CDR3 nucleotides: TGTGCCAGCAGCCAAGCCCCAGAATATGGCTACACCTTC.

This chain connects TRBV6-5 to TRBJ1-2; 7 nucleotides match TRBD1. Germline V gene lookup returns CDR1 MNHEY and CDR2 SVGAGI. The CDR3 is 15 residues long. V dropped 7 bases and J dropped 3; count of bases not matched to a gene: 11. Written as DNA, the CDR3 is TGTGCCAGCACCCTACTCGGGGACAGCGACTATGGCTACACCTTC. Protein: CASTLLGDSDYGYTF.